This T cell receptor beta chain was identified during a study of PD-1 blockade in classical Hodgkin lymphoma. TCRdb's copy holds only in-frame clones and misses some; the assay was immunoSEQ multiplex PCR. The sample contains roughly 150,000 clones, 78% of which appear only once. V was clipped by 0 bases and J by 2 bases, with 9 bases between them. CDR1 and CDR2 from the germline V gene are SGDLS and YYNGEE. The CDR3 is 15 residues long. Each patient's relapse followed autologous stem cell transplantation, and brentuximab vedotin exposure varied. The TCR was taken from a human donor with classical Hodgkin lymphoma. Source: peripheral blood mononuclear cells (PBMCs), taken before the second cycle of nivolumab. The chain couples TRBV9 to TRBJ1-3; D is uncertain. CDR3 protein: CASSVALGTGNTIYF. The CDR3 DNA reads TGTGCCAGCAGCGTAGCTCTGGGCACTGGAAACACCATATATTTT. Complete variable domain (other parts from reference TRBV9 and TRBJ1-3): DSGVTQTPKHLITATGQRVTLRCSPRSGDLSVYWYQQSLDQGLQFLIQYYNGEERAKGNILERFSAQQFPDLHSELNLSSLELGDSALYFCASSVALGTGNTIYFGEGSWLTVV.